A single sample is the source of the 30 T cell receptor beta chains below, sequenced in a study of regulatory T cells in long-lasting Graves disease. Investigators prepared the TCR beta libraries by applying iRepertoire HTBI primers and Arm-PCR of CDR3 regions. TCRdb redid the calling of the multiplex PCR reads with MiXCR, one entry per CDR3 protein. The sample lists fewer than 450,000 distinct CDR3 sequences; about a quarter were seen once. Time point here: persistent/refractory GD, antithyroid drugs over 5 years with positive TRAb. PBMC-extracted RNA yielded the TCR library. The material sequenced was peripheral blood mononuclear cells (PBMCs), taken when the disease was refractory, from a patient treated with antithyroid drugs. Source of these receptors: a female donor with Graves disease.

This clonotype was picked up many times. The V call is TRBV28, the J call TRBJ1-5, with D possibly being TRBD1 (5 bases). V was pared by 2 bases and J by 1 base, with 9 bases between. The germline CDR1 and CDR2 sequences are MDHEN and SYDVKM. The CDR3 has 15 amino acids. CDR3 nucleotides: TGTGCCAGCAGTTTAAGGGGAGCCAGCAATCAGCCCCAGCATTTT. Protein: CASSLRGASNQPQHF.

The chain joins TRBV27 to TRBJ2-3, with D possibly being TRBD2 (6 bases). Germline CDR1 MNHEY, CDR2 SMNVEV (reference sequence). Trimming cost V 6 bases and J 4 bases, with 17 bases left between them. The CDR3 loop spans 15 amino acids. The CDR3 is CASSFFGRDADTQYF. The CDR3 DNA is TGTGCCAGCAGCTTTTTTGGGCGGGACGCAGATACGCAGTATTTT.

In its sample, this clonotype was seen many times. V usage is TRBV24-1 and J usage is TRBJ1-5; 7 bases fit TRBD1. Trimming cost V 3 bases and J 5 bases; bases outside gene matches: 6. The germline gives CDR1 KGHDR, CDR2 SFDVKD. The CDR3 is made up of 15 amino acids. The CDR3 DNA follows: TGTGCCACCAGTGATACCCGGGACAGACATCAGCCCCAGCATTTT. It yields the protein CATSDTRDRHQPQHF.

This clonotype was detected once. The genes are TRBV2 and TRBJ2-2; TRBD1 matches 8 bases. The junction had 8 bases not matched to a gene; V was cut back by 9 bases and J by 5 bases. CDR1 SNHLY and CDR2 FYNNEI come from the germline V gene. CDR3 size: 14 residues. CDR3 sequence reads: CARRTGLETGELFF. The CDR3 DNA is TGTGCCAGGAGGACAGGGCTAGAAACCGGGGAGCTGTTTTTT.

This clonotype was detected many times. The chain joins TRBV20-1 to TRBJ1-2, with 9 bases identical to TRBD1. V trimming: 6 bases; J trimming: 0 bases; junction bases outside the gene matches: 5. The CDR3 runs to 14 residues. Germline CDR1 and CDR2: DFQATT and SNEGSKA (reference sequence). The CDR3 sequence is CSAYGTGTNYGYTF. CDR3 in DNA: TGCAGTGCCTACGGGACAGGGACTAACTATGGCTACACCTTC.

This clonotype came up many times. This chain joins TRBV7-2 and TRBJ1-4; D may be TRBD1 (6 bases). The CDR3 runs 14 residues. The germline V and J ends were trimmed by 4 bases and 10 bases, with 16 bases remaining between them. Per germline, CDR1 SGHTA and CDR2 FQGNSA. The CDR3 sequence is CASSSDSQMGKLFF. CDR3 coding DNA: TGTGCCAGCAGCTCGGACAGCCAAATGGGAAAACTGTTTTTT.

The chain recombines TRBV28 with TRBJ2-1, with 7 bases fitting TRBD2. This CDR3 is 12 amino acids long. In germline, CDR1 is MDHEN, CDR2 SYDVKM. V was pared by 4 bases and J by 14 bases, with 8 bases of the junction left unmatched. This chain's CDR3 is CASSYSLSGEFF. The CDR3 coding sequence is TGTGCCAGCAGTTACTCTTTAAGCGGGGAGTTCTTC.

The chain recombines TRBV10-3 with TRBJ2-3; 7 bases fit TRBD2. CDR3 length equals 16 residues. CDR1 is ENHRY, CDR2 SYGVKD, per germline. J gave up 4 bases and V 3 bases, and 10 bases lay outside the gene matches. The CDR3 DNA reads TGTGCCATCAGTGAAGTCGGGACGGGAGGCCCAGATACGCAGTATTTT. It specifies CAISEVGTGGPDTQYF.

This clonotype was seen only a few times. V is TRBV19 and J is TRBJ1-1; weak D call: TRBD1 (6 bases). The germline V gene has CDR1 LNHDA and CDR2 SQIVND (reference sequence). CDR3 size: 14 residues. V lost 7 bases and J 4 bases, leaving 16 bases between the germline ends. CDR3 amino acids: CASTKSGQFTEAFF. The DNA of the CDR3 is TGTGCCAGTACTAAAAGCGGACAGTTCACTGAAGCTTTCTTT.

This clonotype was picked up many times. V and J are TRBV9 and TRBJ1-1; D remains unclear. Germline assignment: CDR1 SGDLS and CDR2 YYNGEE. The CDR3 spans 13 residues. Trimming stripped 2 bases from V and 6 bases from J, with 11 bases between. Here the CDR3 DNA reads TGTGCCAGCAGCGTGGGGATTCGGTCTGAAGCTTTCTTT. Translating it yields CASSVGIRSEAFF.

There are a few counts of this clonotype. The chain links TRBV30 to TRBJ1-4; D unresolved. The CDR3 covers 14 residues. V lost 3 bases and J 2 bases, leaving 10 bases between the germline ends. From germline, CDR1 is GTSNPN and CDR2 SVGIG (reference sequence). CDR3 amino acids: CAWSLGYTNEKLFF. The CDR3 DNA sequence: TGTGCCTGGAGCCTGGGGTACACTAATGAAAAACTGTTTTTT.

This rearrangement joins TRBV5-5 to TRBJ2-7, with 10 bases identical to TRBD2. With V trimmed by 4 bases and J by 4 bases, 14 bases remained unmatched. The CDR3 extends over 17 amino acids. The V gene's germline CDR1 is SGHKS and CDR2 YYEKEE (reference sequence). This CDR3 is CASSPQKGLAGEYEQYF. Written as DNA, the CDR3 is TGTGCCAGCAGCCCCCAAAAGGGGCTAGCGGGAGAGTACGAGCAGTACTTC.

This clonotype came up a few times. The chain has TRBV3-1 and TRBJ2-7, with 10 positions matching TRBD1. Per germline, CDR1 LGHDT and CDR2 YNNKEL (reference sequence). The junction had 6 bases not matched to a gene; V was cut back by 2 bases and J by 2 bases. CDR3 length: 16 residues. CDR3 DNA: TGTGCCAGCAGCCAATCACCGGGACAGGGGACCTACGAGCAGTACTTC. Its protein product is CASSQSPGQGTYEQYF.

The chain has TRBV3-1 and TRBJ2-1; D perhaps matches TRBD2 (5 bases). With 2 bases removed from V and 8 bases from J, the gap between germline ends came to 16 bases. The CDR3 runs to 15 residues. Germline lookup yields CDR1 LGHDT and CDR2 YNNKEL (reference sequence). CDR3 residues: CASSQWLASRDEQFF. CDR3 DNA sequence: TGTGCCAGCAGCCAATGGCTAGCCTCCAGAGATGAGCAGTTCTTC.

This clonotype was counted between two and nine times. The V gene is TRBV9, the J gene TRBJ2-5; no clear D gene. The V gene's germline CDR1 is SGDLS and CDR2 YYNGEE. The CDR3 totals 15 residues. V was clipped by 4 bases and J by 0 bases, with 13 bases between them. The CDR3 DNA is TGTGCCAGCAGCACCATCGACAAGTACCAAGAGACCCAGTACTTC. Its protein product is CASSTIDKYQETQYF.

This clonotype appeared many times. The V call is TRBV20-1, the J call TRBJ1-1, with D possibly TRBD1 on 5 matching bases. Germline V gives CDR1 DFQATT, CDR2 SNEGSKA (reference sequence). With 4 bases removed from V and 2 bases from J, the gap between germline ends came to 14 bases. This CDR3 is built from 14 residues. In DNA, the CDR3 is TGCAGTGCTAAGATGAGAGGGGATAACACTGAAGCTTTCTTT. Translation: CSAKMRGDNTEAFF.

In regard to this clonotype: A much more abundant neighbour one base away suggests this may be a read error. The rearrangement links TRBV28 to TRBJ1-5; 8 bases are a match to TRBD1. CDR1 is MDHEN and CDR2 is SYDVKM in the germline V gene. V was pared by 5 bases and J by 6 bases, with 12 bases of the junction left unmatched. There are 16 residues in the CDR3. DNA for the CDR3: TGTGCCAGCAGTCTTAGGTTGACAGGGGTGGGTCAGCCCCAGCATTTT. It encodes CASSLRLTGVGQPQHF. Combining the CDR3 with reference TRBV28 and TRBJ1-5 gives the whole variable domain DVKVTQSSRYLVKRTGEKVFLECVQDMDHENMFWYRQDPGLGLRLIYFSYDVKMKEKGDIPEGYSVSREKKERFSLILESASTNQTSMYLCASSLRLTGVGQPQHFGDGTRLSIL.

The chain joins TRBV20-1 to TRBJ1-1, with 10 bases that match TRBD1. The V gene's germline CDR1 is DFQATT and CDR2 SNEGSKA (reference sequence). J was trimmed by 4 bases and V by 6 bases; bases with no gene match: 8. The length of the CDR3 is 14 residues. The CDR3 DNA sequence: TGCAGTGCCCATCGACAGGGGGCCGGCACTGAAGCTTTCTTT. Translating gives CSAHRQGAGTEAFF.

This chain uses TRBV20-1 with TRBJ1-1, with 7 nucleotides matching TRBD1. The germline V gene has CDR1 DFQATT and CDR2 SNEGSKA (reference sequence). The CDR3 runs to 16 residues. J gave up 4 bases and V 0 bases, and 11 bases lay outside the gene matches. The CDR3 region has the DNA TGCAGTGCTAGAGATCGCCAGACAGGGAGGGGCACTGAAGCTTTCTTT. Translated, it gives CSARDRQTGRGTEAFF.

Many counts were recorded for this clonotype. This CDR3 reads CASSSPIQRSSSYEQYF. The CDR3 DNA follows: TGTGCCAGCAGTTCGCCGATACAGCGGAGTAGCTCCTACGAGCAGTACTTC. V usage is TRBV6-2 or TRBV6-3 and J usage is TRBJ2-7; a possible D gene is TRBD2 (5 bases). There are 17 residues in the CDR3. The germline gives CDR1 MNHEY, CDR2 SVGEGT. V was pared by 4 bases and J by 0 bases, with 19 bases between.

This chain connects TRBV11-2 to TRBJ2-2; the D is unclear. Germline V gives CDR1 SGHAT, CDR2 FQNNGV. V was trimmed by 9 bases and J by 2 bases, leaving 19 bases between them. This CDR3 is 16 amino acids long. Written as DNA, the CDR3 is TGTGCCAGTTCCCCATTCGGGCAGCTTAACACCGGGGAGCTGTTTTTT. As protein: CASSPFGQLNTGELFF.

The gene calls are TRBV4-3 and TRBJ2-7, with D tentatively TRBD2 (5 bases). Germline-derived CDR1 and CDR2 are LGHNA and YSLEER. V dropped 5 bases and J dropped 4 bases, with 18 bases sitting between them. This CDR3 has 15 amino acids. This CDR3 reads CASSANLGERYEQYF. CDR3 DNA: TGCGCCAGCAGCGCAAACTTGGGAGAGAGATACGAGCAGTACTTC.

V gene TRBV12-3 or TRBV12-4 combines with J gene TRBJ1-5, with D tentatively TRBD1 (5 bases). V gave up 6 bases and J gave up 1 base, with 13 bases separating them. CDR3 size: 15 residues. CDR3 in DNA: TGTGCCAGCAGCGTACAGGTTGGGAGCAATCAGCCCCAGCATTTT. It translates to CASSVQVGSNQPQHF.

The CDR3 sequence: CASSIGVQGQPQHF. CDR3 nucleotide sequence: TGTGCCAGTAGTATTGGGGTTCAGGGGCAGCCCCAGCATTTT. V and J are TRBV19 and TRBJ1-5; the D gene is possibly TRBD1 (6 bases). Deletions cut 3 bases from V and 7 bases from J, with 13 bases between. Germline V lookup: CDR1 LNHDA, CDR2 SQIVND (reference sequence). The length of the CDR3 is 14 residues.

The V gene is TRBV2, the J gene TRBJ1-1; 10 bases are a match to TRBD1. This CDR3 comprises 13 residues. Germline V gene data show CDR1 as SNHLY and CDR2 as FYNNEI. The V and J ends lost 3 bases and 7 bases, in that order; junction bases with no gene match: 2. The DNA for the CDR3 is TGTGCCAGCAGTGATGACAGGGGGCTTGAAGCTTTCTTT. Translating gives CASSDDRGLEAFF.

CDR3: CASSLVSWDTQYF. CDR3 nucleotide sequence: TGTGCCAGCAGTTTAGTTAGTTGGGATACGCAGTATTTT. The chain uses TRBV28 and TRBJ2-3; unclear D gene. CDR3 length equals 13 residues. With 2 bases removed from V and 6 bases from J, the gap between germline ends came to 9 bases. The germline V gene has CDR1 MDHEN and CDR2 SYDVKM.

The chain is built from TRBV5-1 and TRBJ2-7, with 8 bases that match TRBD2. V shed 2 bases, J shed 7 bases, and the junction held 11 bases outside the gene matches. The CDR3 covers 15 residues. CDR1 is SGHRS, CDR2 YFSETQ, per germline. The chain's CDR3 is CASSLTSGGPREQYF. The CDR3, as DNA: TGCGCCAGCAGCTTAACTAGCGGAGGGCCGAGGGAGCAGTACTTC.

In this sample, this clonotype turned up many times. The chain combines TRBV7-9 with TRBJ2-5; D possibly uses TRBD1 or TRBD2 (5 bases each). V lost 4 bases to trimming and J lost 0 bases, with 21 bases between them. The germline gives CDR1 SEHNR, CDR2 FQNEAQ (reference sequence). The CDR3 totals 18 residues. The CDR3 DNA reads as TGTGCCAGCAGCTCAACGGGGCAGGCCCGGAAGTACCAAGAGACCCAGTACTTC. Protein: CASSSTGQARKYQETQYF.

In its sample, this clonotype was seen a few times. The chain recombines TRBV18 with TRBJ1-5; D ambiguous. Germline V gene sequence: CDR1 KGHSH, CDR2 LQKENI. V lost 3 bases, J lost 6 bases, and 6 bases lay in between. The CDR3 is 12 amino acids. For the CDR3, the DNA is TGTGCCAGCTCACCTTCGGGTCAGCCCCAGCATTTT. As protein: CASSPSGQPQHF.

The genes are TRBV29-1 and TRBJ1-2; D perhaps matches TRBD1 (5 bases). The germline V gene has CDR1 SQVTM and CDR2 ANQGSEA. The CDR3 is 14 residues long. The V gene lost 6 bases and the J gene lost 2 bases, with 16 bases spanning the gap. Here the CDR3 DNA reads TGCAGCGTGGCTTTTGGGACGGACAACTATGGCTACACCTTC. Amino acids: CSVAFGTDNYGYTF.